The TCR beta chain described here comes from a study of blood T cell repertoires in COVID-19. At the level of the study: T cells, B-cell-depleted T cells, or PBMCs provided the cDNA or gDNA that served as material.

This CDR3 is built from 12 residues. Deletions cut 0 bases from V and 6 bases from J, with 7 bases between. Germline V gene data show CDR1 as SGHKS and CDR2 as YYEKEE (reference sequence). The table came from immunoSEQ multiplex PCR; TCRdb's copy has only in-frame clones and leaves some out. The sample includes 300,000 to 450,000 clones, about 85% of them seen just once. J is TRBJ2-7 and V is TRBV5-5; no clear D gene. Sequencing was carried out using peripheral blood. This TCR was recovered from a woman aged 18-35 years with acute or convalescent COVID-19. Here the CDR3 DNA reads TGTGCCAGCAGCTTGGTAGGCGGCGAGCAGTACTTC. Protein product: CASSLVGGEQYF.